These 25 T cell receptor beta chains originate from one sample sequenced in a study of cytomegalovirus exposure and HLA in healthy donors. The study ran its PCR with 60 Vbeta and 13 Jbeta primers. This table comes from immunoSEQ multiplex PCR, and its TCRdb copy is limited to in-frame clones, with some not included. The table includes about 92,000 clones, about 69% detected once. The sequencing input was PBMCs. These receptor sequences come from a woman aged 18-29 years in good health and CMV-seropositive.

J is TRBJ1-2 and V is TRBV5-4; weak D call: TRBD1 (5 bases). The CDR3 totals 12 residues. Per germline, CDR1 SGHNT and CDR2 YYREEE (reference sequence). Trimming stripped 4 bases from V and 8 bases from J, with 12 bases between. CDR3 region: CASSPLGVGYTF. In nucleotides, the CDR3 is TGTGCCAGCAGCCCCCTAGGGGTAGGCTACACCTTC.

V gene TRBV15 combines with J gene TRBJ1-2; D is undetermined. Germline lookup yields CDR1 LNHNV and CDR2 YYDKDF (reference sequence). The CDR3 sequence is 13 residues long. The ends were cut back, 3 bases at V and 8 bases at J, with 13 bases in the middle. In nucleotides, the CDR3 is TGTGCCACCAGCAGTCGAGTGGCGGCCGGCTACACCTTC. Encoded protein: CATSSRVAAGYTF.

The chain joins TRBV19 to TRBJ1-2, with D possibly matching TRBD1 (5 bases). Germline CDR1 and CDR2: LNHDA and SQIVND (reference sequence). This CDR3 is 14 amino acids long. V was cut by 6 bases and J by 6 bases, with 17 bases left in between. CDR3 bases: TGTGCCAGTAGGGACACCGGGCCCAGGCATGGCTACACCTTC. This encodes CASRDTGPRHGYTF.

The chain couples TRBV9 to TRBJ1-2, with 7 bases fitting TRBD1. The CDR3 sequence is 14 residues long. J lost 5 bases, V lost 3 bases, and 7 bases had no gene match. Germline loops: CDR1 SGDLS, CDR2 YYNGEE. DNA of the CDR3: TGTGCCAGCAGCGCCCAGGGGGGCCTTTATGGCTACACCTTC. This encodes CASSAQGGLYGYTF.

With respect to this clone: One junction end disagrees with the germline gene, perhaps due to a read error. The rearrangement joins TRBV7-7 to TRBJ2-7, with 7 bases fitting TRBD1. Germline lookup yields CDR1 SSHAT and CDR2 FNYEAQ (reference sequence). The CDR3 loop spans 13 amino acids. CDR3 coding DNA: TGTGCTAGCAGCAAACAGGGGTCCAACGAGCAGTACTTC. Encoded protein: CASSKQGSNEQYF.

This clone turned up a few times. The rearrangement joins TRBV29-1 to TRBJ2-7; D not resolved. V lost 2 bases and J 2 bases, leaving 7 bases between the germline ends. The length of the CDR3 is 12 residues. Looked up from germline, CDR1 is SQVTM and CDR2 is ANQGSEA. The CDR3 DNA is TGCAGCGTTGAATCACACACCTACGAGCAGTACTTC. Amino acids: CSVESHTYEQYF.

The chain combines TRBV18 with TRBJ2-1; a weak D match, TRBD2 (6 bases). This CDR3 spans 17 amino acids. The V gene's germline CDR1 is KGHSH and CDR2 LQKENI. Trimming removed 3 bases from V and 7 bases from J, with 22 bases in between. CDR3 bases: TGTGCCAGCTCACCCGCGAGGAGGGCTTTCGGTGGGAATGAGCAGTTCTTC. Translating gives CASSPARRAFGGNEQFF.

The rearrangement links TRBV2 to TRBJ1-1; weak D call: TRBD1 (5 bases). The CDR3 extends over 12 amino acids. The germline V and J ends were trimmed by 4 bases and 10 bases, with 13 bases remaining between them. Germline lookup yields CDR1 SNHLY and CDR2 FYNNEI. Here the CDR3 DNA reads TGTGCCAGCAGTGGACAGATCCCCCGAGCTTTCTTT. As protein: CASSGQIPRAFF.

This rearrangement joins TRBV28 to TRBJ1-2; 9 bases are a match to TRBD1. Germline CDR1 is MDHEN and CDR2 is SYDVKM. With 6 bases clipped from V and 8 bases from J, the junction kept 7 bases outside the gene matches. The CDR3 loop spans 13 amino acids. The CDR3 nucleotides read TGTGCCAGCAGCCTACAGGGGGCGTCGGGCTACACCTTC. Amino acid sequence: CASSLQGASGYTF.

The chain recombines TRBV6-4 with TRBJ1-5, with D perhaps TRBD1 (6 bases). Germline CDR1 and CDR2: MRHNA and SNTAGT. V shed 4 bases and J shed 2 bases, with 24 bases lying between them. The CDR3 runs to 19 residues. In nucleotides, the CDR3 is TGTGCCAGCAGTGGCCCGATAAGGGGGTTGGGATTTGGCAATCAGCCCCAGCATTTT. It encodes CASSGPIRGLGFGNQPQHF.

The CDR3 DNA reads as TGTGCCAGCAGCCTCGGCCGGGGACAGGGTGTTGAGACCCAGTACTTC. Amino acids: CASSLGRGQGVETQYF. The chain has TRBV13 and TRBJ2-5, with TRBD1 matching over 9 bases. Germline V gene lookup returns CDR1 PRHDT and CDR2 FYEKMQ (reference sequence). CDR3 length: 16 residues. V lost 5 bases to trimming and J lost 5 bases; unmatched junction nucleotides: 12. Drawing the rest from reference TRBV13 and TRBJ2-5, the complete variable domain is AAGVIQSPRHLIKEKRETATLKCYPIPRHDTVYWYQQGPGQDPQFLISFYEKMQSDKGSIPDRFSAQQFSDYHSELNMSSLELGDSALYFCASSLGRGQGVETQYFGPGTRLLVL.

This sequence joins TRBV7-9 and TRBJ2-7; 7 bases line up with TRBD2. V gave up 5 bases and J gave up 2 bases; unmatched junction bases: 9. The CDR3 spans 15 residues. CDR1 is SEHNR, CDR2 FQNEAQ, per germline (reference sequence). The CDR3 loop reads CASSPRGVEPYEQYF. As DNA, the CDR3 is TGTGCCAGCAGCCCCCGGGGGGTAGAGCCCTACGAGCAGTACTTC. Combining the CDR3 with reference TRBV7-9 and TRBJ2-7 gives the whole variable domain DTGVSQNPRHKITKRGQNVTFRCDPISEHNRLYWYRQTLGQGPEFLTYFQNEAQLEKSRLLSDRFSAERPKGSFSTLEIQRTEQGDSAMYLCASSPRGVEPYEQYFGPGTRLTVT.

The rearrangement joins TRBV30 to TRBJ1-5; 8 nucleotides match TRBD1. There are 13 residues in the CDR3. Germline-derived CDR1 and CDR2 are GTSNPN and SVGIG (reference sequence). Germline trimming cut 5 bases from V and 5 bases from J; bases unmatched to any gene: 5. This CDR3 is CAWSGGSHQPQHF. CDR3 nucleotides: TGTGCCTGGTCAGGGGGCTCCCATCAGCCCCAGCATTTT. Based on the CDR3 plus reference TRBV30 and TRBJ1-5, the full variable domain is SQTIHQWPATLVQPVGSPLSLECTVEGTSNPNLYWYRQAAGRGLQLLFYSVGIGQISSEVPQNLSASRPQDRQFILSSKKLLLSDSGFYLCAWSGGSHQPQHFGDGTRLSIL.

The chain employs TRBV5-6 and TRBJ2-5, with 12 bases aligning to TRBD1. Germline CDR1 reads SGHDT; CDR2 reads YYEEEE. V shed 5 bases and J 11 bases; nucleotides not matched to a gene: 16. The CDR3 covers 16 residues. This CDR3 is CASSMLPGTGGAEQYF. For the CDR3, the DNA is TGTGCCAGCAGTATGCTCCCCGGGACAGGGGGCGCGGAACAGTACTTC.

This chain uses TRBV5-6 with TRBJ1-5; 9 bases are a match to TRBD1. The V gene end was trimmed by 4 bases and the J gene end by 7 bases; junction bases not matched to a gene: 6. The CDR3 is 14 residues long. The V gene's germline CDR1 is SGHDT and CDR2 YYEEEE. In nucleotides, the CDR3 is TGTGCCAGCAGCCGGACAGGGGAGGGCCAGCCCCAGCATTTT. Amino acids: CASSRTGEGQPQHF.

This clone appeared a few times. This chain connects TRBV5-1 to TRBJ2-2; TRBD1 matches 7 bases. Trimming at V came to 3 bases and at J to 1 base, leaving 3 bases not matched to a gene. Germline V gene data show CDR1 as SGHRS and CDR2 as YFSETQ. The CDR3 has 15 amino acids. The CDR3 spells CASSSGTVNTGELFF. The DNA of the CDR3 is TGCGCCAGCAGCTCCGGGACAGTGAACACCGGGGAGCTGTTTTTT.

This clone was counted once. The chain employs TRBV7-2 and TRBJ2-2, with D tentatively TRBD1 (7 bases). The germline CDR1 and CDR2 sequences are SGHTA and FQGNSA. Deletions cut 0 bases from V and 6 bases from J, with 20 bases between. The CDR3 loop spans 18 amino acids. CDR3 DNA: TGTGCCAGCAGCTTAGCCCCCCCGGTGACAGGGAGGCCCGGGGAGCTGTTTTTT. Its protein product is CASSLAPPVTGRPGELFF.

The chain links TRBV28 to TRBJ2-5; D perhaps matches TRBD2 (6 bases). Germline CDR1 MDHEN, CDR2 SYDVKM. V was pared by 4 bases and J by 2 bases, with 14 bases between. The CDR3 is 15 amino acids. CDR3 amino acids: CASSSRGRAQETQYF. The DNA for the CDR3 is TGTGCCAGCAGTTCGCGGGGTAGGGCTCAAGAGACCCAGTACTTC. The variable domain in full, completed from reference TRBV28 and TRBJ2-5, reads DVKVTQSSRYLVKRTGEKVFLECVQDMDHENMFWYRQDPGLGLRLIYFSYDVKMKEKGDIPEGYSVSREKKERFSLILESASTNQTSMYLCASSSRGRAQETQYFGPGTRLLVL.

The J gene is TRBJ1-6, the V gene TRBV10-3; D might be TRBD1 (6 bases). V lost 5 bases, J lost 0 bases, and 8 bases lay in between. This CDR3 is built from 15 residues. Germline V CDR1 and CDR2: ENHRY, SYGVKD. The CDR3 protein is CAISSDSSYNSPLHF. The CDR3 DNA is TGTGCCATCAGTTCGGACAGCTCCTATAATTCACCCCTCCACTTT.

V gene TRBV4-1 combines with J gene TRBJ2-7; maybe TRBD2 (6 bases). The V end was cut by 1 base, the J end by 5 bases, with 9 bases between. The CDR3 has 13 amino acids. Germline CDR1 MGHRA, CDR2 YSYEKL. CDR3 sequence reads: CASSQGLVDEQYF. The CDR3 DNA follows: TGCGCCAGCAGCCAAGGACTAGTGGACGAGCAGTACTTC.

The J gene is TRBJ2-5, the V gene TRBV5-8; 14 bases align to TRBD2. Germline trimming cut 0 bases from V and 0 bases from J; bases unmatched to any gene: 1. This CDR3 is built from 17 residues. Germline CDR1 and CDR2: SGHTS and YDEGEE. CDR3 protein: CASSLGTSGGNQETQYF. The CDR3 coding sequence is TGTGCCAGCAGCTTGGGGACTAGCGGGGGGAACCAAGAGACCCAGTACTTC.

CDR3: CASIPGPRPGLAGNEQFF. The CDR3 bases are TGTGCCAGCATCCCGGGCCCACGACCGGGACTAGCGGGGAATGAGCAGTTCTTC. The genes are TRBV9 and TRBJ2-1, with 13 bases aligning to TRBD2. J was trimmed by 7 bases and V by 6 bases; bases with no gene match: 16. The CDR3 is 18 residues long. From germline, CDR1 is SGDLS and CDR2 YYNGEE.

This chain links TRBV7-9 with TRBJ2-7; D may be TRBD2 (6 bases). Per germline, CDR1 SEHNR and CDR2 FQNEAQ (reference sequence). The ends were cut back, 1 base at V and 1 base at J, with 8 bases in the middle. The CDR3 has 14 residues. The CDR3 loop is CASSLVGRSYEQYF. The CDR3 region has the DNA TGTGCCAGCAGCTTAGTAGGGAGGTCCTACGAGCAGTACTTC.

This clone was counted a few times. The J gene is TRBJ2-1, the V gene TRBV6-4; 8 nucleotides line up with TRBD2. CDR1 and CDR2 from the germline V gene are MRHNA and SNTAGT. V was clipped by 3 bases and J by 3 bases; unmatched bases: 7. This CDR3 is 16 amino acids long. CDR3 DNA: TGTGCCAGCAGTGAATGGGCGGGGGGCAGCTACAATGAGCAGTTCTTC. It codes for CASSEWAGGSYNEQFF.

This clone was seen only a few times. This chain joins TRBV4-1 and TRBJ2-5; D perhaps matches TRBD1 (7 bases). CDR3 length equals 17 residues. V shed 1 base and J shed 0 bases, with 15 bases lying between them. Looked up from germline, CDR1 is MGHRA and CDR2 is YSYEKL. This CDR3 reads CASSQGRGPAYQETQYF. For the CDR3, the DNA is TGCGCCAGCAGCCAAGGGAGGGGGCCTGCGTACCAAGAGACCCAGTACTTC.